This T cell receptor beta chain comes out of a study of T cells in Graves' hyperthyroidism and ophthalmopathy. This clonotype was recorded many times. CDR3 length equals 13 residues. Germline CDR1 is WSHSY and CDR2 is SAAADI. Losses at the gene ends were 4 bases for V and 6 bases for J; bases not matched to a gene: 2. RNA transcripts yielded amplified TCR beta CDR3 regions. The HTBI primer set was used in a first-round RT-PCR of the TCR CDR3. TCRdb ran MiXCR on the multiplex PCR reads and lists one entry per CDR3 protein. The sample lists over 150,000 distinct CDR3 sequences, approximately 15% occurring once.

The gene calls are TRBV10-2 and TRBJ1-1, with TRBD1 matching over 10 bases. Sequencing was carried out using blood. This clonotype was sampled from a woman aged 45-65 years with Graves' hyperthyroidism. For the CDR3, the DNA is TGCGCCAGCAGTGTAGGGACAGGGGCTGAAGCTTTCTTT. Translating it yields CASSVGTGAEAFF.